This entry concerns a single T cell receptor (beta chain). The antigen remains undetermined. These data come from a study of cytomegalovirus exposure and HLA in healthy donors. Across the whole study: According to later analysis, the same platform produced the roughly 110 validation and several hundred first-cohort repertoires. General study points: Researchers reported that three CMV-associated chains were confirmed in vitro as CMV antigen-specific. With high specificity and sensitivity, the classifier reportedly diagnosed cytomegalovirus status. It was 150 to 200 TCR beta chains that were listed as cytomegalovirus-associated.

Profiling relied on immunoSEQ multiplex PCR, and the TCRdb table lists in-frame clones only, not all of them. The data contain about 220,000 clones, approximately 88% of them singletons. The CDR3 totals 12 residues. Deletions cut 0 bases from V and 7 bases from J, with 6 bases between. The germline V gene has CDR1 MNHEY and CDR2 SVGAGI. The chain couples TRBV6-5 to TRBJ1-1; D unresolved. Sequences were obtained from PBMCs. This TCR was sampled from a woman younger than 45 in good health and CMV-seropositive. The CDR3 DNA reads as TGTGCCAGCAGTTACTCGTCCGGTGAAGCTTTCTTT. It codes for CASSYSSGEAFF.